The 5 T cell receptor beta chains in this list originate from one sample, sequenced in a study of early T cells in non-severe SARS-CoV-2 infection. Via MiXCR, TCRdb re-called the 5' RACE reads, giving one row per CDR3 protein. The data contain 80,000 to 95,000 distinct CDR3 sequences, 13% to 15% of them singletons. Sample: whole blood. These receptors all come from an adult who was a healthcare worker with PCR-confirmed SARS-CoV-2 infection or an uninfected control (not recorded which).

The rearrangement uses TRBV7-9 and TRBJ2-7, with 9 bases matching TRBD1. V lost 5 bases, J lost 4 bases, and 6 bases stayed unmatched. The CDR3 length is 14 residues. Germline-derived CDR1 and CDR2 are SEHNR and FQNEAQ (reference sequence). CDR3 amino acids: CASSPGTGWYEQYF. CDR3 bases: TGTGCCAGCAGCCCTGGGACAGGGTGGTACGAGCAGTACTTC.

This clonotype was counted at least ten times. The junction departs from the called germline gene at one end, perhaps through a read error. The V and J genes are TRBV6-2 or TRBV6-3 and TRBJ2-7; 9 positions match TRBD1. Germline V CDR1 and CDR2: MNHEY, SVGEGT. CDR3 length equals 14 residues. CDR3 sequence (DNA): TGTGCCAGCAGAGAAGGACAGGGGTCCTCCGAGCAGTACTTC. Its protein is CASREGQGSSEQYF.

This chain uses TRBV3-1 with TRBJ1-2; D is undetermined. V shed 2 bases and J shed 6 bases, with 7 bases lying between them. This CDR3 is 12 amino acids long. Germline-derived CDR1 and CDR2 are LGHDT and YNNKEL (reference sequence). CDR3 nucleotide sequence: TGTGCCAGCAGCCAATTTGGGGATGGCTACACCTTC. It is translated as CASSQFGDGYTF.

The V gene is TRBV6-2 or TRBV6-3, the J gene TRBJ2-2; D is uncertain. Germline CDR1 is MNHEY and CDR2 is SVGEGT. The CDR3 runs 12 residues. With 7 bases removed from V and 6 bases from J, the gap between germline ends came to 9 bases. The CDR3 DNA reads as TGTGCCAGCAAGGTTGGTCCCGGGGAGCTGTTTTTT. Protein product: CASKVGPGELFF.

V gene TRBV6-1 combines with J gene TRBJ2-3, with 8 bases identical to TRBD1. Germline CDR1 reads MNHNS; CDR2 reads SASEGT. V gave up 5 bases and J gave up 1 base; unmatched junction bases: 8. The CDR3 contains 16 residues. This CDR3 reads CASSHGDRGGTDTQYF. The CDR3 coding sequence is TGTGCCAGCAGTCATGGAGACAGGGGAGGCACAGATACGCAGTATTTT.